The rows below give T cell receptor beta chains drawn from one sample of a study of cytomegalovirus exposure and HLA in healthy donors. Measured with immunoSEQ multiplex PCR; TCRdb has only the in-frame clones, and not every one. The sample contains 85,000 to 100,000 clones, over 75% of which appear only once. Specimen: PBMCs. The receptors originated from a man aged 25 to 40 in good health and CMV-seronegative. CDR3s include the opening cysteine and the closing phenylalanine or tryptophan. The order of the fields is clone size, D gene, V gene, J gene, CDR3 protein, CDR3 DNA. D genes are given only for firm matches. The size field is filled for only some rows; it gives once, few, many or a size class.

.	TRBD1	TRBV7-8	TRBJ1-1	CASSPLQGSTEAFF	TGTGCCAGCAGCCCTTTACAGGGGAGCACTGAAGCTTTCTTT
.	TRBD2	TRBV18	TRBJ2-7	CASYELAGTYEQYF	TGTGCCAGCTACGAACTAGCGGGGACCTACGAGCAGTACTTC
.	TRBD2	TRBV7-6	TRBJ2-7	CASSLGSGGPYEQYF	TGTGCCAGCAGCTTGGGTAGCGGGGGGCCCTACGAGCAGTACTTC
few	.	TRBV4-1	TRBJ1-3	CASSRGGLVLSGNTIYF	TGCGCCAGCAGCCGGGGGGGTTTGGTGTTATCTGGAAACACCATATATTTT
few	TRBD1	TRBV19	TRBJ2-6	CASQGGRAGANVLTF	TGTGCCAGTCAAGGGGGCCGGGCCGGGGCCAACGTCCTGACTTTC
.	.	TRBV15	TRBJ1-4	CATSSRGLDEKLFF	TGTGCCACCAGCAGTAGGGGCCTAGATGAAAAACTGTTTTTT
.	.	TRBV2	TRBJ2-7	CASREWDKSTEQYF	TGTGCCAGCAGGGAATGGGACAAGTCTACCGAGCAGTACTTC
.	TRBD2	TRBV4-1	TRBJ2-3	CASRKLADPTDTQYF	TGCGCCAGCAGGAAACTAGCGGACCCCACAGATACGCAGTATTTT
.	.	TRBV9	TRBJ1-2	CASSVEEGSYYGYTF	TGTGCCAGCAGCGTAGAGGAGGGGTCGTACTATGGCTACACCTTC
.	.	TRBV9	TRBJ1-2	CASSVNPGEGTYGYTF	TGTGCCAGCAGCGTAAACCCGGGAGAGGGAACCTATGGCTACACCTTC
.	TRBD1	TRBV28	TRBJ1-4	CASSLGQATNEKLFF	TGTGCCAGCAGTTTAGGACAGGCAACTAATGAAAAACTGTTTTTT
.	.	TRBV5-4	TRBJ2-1	CASSLDTHSYNEQFF	TGTGCCAGCAGCTTGGACACCCACTCCTACAATGAGCAGTTCTTC
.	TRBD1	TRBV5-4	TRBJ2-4	CASSPGTGRSKNIQYF	TGTGCCAGCAGCCCCGGGACAGGGCGTAGCAAAAACATTCAGTACTTC
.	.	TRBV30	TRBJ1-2	CAWKDGLNYGYTF	TGTGCCTGGAAGGACGGACTTAACTATGGCTACACCTTC
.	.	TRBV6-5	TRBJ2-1	CASRREGVIYNEQFF	TGTGCCAGCAGAAGGGAGGGGGTTATCTACAATGAGCAGTTCTTC
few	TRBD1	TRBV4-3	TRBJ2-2	CASSQDSDRDPAGELFF	TGCGCCAGCAGCCAAGATTCAGACAGGGACCCTGCCGGGGAGCTGTTTTTT
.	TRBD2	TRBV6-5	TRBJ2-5	CASSPNPSGTQYF	TGTGCCAGCAGTCCAAATCCTAGCGGTACCCAGTACTTC
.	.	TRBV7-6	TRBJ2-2	CASSFSGRNTGELFF	TGTGCCAGCAGCTTTTCGGGGAGGAACACCGGGGAGCTGTTTTTT
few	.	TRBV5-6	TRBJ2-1	CASSLSQGTGNEQFF	TGTGCCAGCAGCTTGTCCCAGGGGACCGGCAATGAGCAGTTCTTC
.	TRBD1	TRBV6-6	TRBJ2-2	CASSRDRVYNTGELFF	TGTGCCAGCAGTAGGGACAGGGTCTATAACACCGGGGAGCTGTTTTTT
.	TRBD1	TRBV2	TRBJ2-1	CASSRQGEGEQFF	TGTGCCAGCAGTCGACAGGGGGAAGGTGAGCAGTTCTTC
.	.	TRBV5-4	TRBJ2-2	CASSVVQEDTGELFF	TGTGCCAGCAGCGTGGTTCAGGAGGACACCGGGGAGCTGTTTTTT
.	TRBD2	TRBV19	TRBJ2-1	CASSIAGRGNEQFF	TGTGCCAGTAGTATAGCGGGGCGGGGGAATGAGCAGTTCTTC
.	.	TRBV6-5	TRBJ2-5	CASSHGGGTGETQYF	TGTGCCAGCAGCCACGGTGGAGGGACGGGAGAGACCCAGTACTTC
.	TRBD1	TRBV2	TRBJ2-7	CASSISDREIEQYF	TGTGCCAGCAGTATATCGGACAGGGAAATCGAGCAGTACTTC
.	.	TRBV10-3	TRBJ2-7	CAISPDTYEQYF	TGTGCCATCAGTCCCGACACCTACGAGCAGTACTTC
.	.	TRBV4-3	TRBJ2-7	CASSQAWGWYYEQYF	TGCGCCAGCAGCCAAGCGTGGGGCTGGTACTACGAGCAGTACTTC
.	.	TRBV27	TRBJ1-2	CASSLAVEGTGGYTF	TGTGCCAGCAGTTTAGCGGTGGAGGGAACGGGTGGCTACACCTTC
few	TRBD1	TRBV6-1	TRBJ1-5	CASSATSGGNQPQHF	TGTGCCAGCAGTGCAACCTCAGGGGGAAATCAGCCCCAGCATTTT